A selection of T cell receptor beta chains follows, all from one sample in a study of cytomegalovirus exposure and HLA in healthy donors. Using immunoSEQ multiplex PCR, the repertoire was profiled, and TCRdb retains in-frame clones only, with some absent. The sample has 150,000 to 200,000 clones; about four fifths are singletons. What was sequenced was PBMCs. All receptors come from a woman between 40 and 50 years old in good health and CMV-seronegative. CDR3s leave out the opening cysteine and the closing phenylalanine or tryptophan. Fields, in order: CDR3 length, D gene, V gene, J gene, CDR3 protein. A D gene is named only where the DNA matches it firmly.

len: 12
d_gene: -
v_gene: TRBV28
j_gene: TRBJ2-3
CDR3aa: ASSTGRSTDTQY

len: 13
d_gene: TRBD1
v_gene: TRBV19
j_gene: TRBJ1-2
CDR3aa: ASSLQQGTDYGYT

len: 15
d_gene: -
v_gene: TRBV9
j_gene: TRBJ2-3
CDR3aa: ASSVGEGGRFTDTQY

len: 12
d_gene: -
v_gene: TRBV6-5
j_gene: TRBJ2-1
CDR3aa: ASSSPRSYNEQF

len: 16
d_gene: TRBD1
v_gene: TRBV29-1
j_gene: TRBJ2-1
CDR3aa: SVAIGQGIWRGNNEQF

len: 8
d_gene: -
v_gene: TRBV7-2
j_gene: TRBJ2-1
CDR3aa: ASGLNEQF

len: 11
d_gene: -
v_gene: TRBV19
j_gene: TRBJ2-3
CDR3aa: ASSSRRADTQY

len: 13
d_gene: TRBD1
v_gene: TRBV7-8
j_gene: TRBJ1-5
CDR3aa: ASSLQGAGNQPQH

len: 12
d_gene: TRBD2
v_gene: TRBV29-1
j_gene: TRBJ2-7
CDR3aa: SVFPSGRASEQY

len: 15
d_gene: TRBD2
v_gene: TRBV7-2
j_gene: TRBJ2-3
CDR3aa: ASSQWTSHLSTDTQY

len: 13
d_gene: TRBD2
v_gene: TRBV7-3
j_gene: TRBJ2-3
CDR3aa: ASSLTAGYTDTQY

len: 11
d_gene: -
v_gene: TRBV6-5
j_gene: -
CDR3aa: ASSHGPDYEQY

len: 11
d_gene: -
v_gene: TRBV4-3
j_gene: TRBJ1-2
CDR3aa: ASSQEAGNSYT

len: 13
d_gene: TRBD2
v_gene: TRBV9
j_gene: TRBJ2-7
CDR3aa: ASSARGTSVYEQY

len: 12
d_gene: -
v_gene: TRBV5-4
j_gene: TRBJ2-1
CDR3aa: ASSLTSPHNEQF

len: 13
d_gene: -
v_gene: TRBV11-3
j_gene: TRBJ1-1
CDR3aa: ASSAPGRGRTEAF

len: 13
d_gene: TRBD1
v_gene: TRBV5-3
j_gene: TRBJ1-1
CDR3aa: ARNWRGRPEAEAF

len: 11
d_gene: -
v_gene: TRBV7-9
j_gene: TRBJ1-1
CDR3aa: ASSLFQNTEAF

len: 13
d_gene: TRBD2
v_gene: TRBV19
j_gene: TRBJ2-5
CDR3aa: ASKGLAGGRETQY

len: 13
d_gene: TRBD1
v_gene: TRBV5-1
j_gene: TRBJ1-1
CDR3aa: ASSWGQTGDTEAF

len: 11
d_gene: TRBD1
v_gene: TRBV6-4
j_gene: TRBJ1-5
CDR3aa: AKRGTGDQPQH

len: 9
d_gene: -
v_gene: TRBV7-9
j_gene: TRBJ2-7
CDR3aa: SSSFEVEQY

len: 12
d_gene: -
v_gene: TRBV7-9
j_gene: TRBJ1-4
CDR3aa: ASSHSGMSEKLF

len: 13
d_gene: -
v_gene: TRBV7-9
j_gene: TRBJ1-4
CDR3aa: ASSLRRVANEKLF

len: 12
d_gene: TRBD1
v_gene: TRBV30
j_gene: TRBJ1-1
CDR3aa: AWRGQGGDTEAF

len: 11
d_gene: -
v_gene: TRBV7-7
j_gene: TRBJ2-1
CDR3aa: ASSPETGNEQF

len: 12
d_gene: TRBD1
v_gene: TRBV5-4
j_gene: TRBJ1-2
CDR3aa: ASTKGQEFYGYT

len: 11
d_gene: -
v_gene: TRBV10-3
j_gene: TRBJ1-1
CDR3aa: AINPDLNTEAF

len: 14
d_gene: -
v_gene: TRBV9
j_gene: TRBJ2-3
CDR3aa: ASSVAYGGLTDTQY

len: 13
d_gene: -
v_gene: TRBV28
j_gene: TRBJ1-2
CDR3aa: ASRNSGTSNYGYT

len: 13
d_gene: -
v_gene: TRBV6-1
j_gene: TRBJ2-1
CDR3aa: ASSRTALGGREQF

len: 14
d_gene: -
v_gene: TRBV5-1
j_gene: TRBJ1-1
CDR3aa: ASSLTLQGSNTEAF

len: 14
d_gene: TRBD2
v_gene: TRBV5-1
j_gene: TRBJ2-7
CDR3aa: ASSPPLAGGEGEQY

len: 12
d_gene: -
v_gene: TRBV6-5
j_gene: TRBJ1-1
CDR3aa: ASSEGVVNTEAF

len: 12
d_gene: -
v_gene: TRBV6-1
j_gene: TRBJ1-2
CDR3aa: ASSEAWGDYGYT

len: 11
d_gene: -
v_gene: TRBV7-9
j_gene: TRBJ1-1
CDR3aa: ASSPPGDTEAF

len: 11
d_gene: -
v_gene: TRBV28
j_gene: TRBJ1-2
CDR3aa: ASKPTGHYGYT

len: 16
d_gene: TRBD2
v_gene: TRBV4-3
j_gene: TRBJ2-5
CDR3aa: ASSQRAAAGGDQETQY

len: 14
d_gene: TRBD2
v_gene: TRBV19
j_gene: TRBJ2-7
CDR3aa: ASSFGLAGDSYEQY

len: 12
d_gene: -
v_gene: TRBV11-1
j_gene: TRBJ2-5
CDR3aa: ASSPRTPGETQY

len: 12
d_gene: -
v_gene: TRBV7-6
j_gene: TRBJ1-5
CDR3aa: ASSLGLLNQPQH

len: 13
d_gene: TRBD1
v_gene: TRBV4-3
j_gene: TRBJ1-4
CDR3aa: ASSPQGATNEKLF

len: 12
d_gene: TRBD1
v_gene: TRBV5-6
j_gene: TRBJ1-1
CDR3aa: ASSTGQLYTEAF

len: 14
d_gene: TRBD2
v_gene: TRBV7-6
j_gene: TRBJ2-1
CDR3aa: ASSSRTSGSIEEQF

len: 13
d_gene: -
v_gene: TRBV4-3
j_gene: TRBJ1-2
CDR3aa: ASSQEGEGLSGYT

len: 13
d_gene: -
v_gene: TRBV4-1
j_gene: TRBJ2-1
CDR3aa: ASSRSGSTYNEQF

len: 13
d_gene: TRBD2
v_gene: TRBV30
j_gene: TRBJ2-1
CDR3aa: AWKGREGPVGEQF

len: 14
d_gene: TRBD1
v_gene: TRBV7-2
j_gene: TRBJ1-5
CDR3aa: ASSLANRGINQPQH

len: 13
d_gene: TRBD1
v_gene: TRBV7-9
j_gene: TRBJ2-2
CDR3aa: SSMPDRINTGELF

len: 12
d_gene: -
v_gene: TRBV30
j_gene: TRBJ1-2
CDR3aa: AWSSGMSNYGYT

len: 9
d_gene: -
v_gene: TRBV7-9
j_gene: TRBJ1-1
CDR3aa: ASSSLTRSF

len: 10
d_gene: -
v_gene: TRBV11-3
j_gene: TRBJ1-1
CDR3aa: ASSPGRAEAF

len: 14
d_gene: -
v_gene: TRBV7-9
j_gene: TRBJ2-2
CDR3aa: ASSNRGSVNTGELF

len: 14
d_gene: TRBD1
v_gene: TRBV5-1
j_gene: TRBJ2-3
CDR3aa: ASSSSSTGLTDTQY

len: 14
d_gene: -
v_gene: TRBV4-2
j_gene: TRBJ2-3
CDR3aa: ASSQGMTGSTDTQY